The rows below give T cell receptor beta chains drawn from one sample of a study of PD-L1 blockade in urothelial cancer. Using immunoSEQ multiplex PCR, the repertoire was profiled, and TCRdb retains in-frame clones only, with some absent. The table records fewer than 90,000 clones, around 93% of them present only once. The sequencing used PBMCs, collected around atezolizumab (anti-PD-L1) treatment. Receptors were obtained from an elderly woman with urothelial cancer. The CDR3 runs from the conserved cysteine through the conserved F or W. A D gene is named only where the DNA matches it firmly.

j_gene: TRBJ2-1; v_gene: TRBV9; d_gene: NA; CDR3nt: TGTGCCAGCAGTCTCCTCAGCTCCTACAATGAGCAGTTCTTC; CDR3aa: CASSLLSSYNEQFF
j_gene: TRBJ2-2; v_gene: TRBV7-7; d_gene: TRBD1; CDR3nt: TGTGCCAGCAGCCGGGACAGGACGAACACCGGGGAGCTGTTTTTT; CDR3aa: CASSRDRTNTGELFF
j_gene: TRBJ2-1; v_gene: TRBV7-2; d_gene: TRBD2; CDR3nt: TGTGCCAGCAGCTTAGGGAGATATGACGGGAGGGGGTCCTACAATGAGCAGTTCTTC; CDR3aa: CASSLGRYDGRGSYNEQFF
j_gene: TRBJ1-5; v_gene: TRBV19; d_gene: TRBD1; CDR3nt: TGTGCCAGTAGGTCCCCACAGGGGGAAGGTCAGCCCCAGCATTTT; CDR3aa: CASRSPQGEGQPQHF
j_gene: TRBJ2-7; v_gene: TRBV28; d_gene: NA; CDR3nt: TGTGCCAGCACCTCTGGCGGGAATCTCTACGAGCAGTACTTC; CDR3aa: CASTSGGNLYEQYF
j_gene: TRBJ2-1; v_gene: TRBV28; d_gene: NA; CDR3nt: TGTGCCAGCAGCGGGGGGCTGTCTGGGAATGAGCAGTTCTTC; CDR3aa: CASSGGLSGNEQFF
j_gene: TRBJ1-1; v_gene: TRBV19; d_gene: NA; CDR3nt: TGTGCCAGCGGGGGTTGGGACACTGAAGCTTTCTTT; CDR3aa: CASGGWDTEAFF
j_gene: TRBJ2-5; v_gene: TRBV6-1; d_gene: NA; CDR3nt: TGTGCCAGCAGTGAAGCGCCCGTCAGTGGCCAAGAGACCCAGTACTTC; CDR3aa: CASSEAPVSGQETQYF
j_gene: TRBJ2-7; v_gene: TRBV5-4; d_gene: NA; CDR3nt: TGTGCCAGCAGCTCGGGGGTAGGGTTTTACGAGCAGTACTTC; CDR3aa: CASSSGVGFYEQYF
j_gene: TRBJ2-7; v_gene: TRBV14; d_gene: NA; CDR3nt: TGTGCCAGCAGCCAAGTTCGGCGGGGCCCCTACGAGCAGTACTTC; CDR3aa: CASSQVRRGPYEQYF
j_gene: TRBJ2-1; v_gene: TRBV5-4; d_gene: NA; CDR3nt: TGTGCCAGCAGCTTATCTCCCGGACAGCACAATGAGCAGTTCTTC; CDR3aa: CASSLSPGQHNEQFF
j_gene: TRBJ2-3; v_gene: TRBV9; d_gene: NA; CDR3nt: TGTGCCAGCAGCGTAGAAGTTTACCCCGAGGCGCAGTATTTT; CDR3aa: CASSVEVYPEAQYF
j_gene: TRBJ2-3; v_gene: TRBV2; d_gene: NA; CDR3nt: TGTGCCAGCAAGAATGAGGCAGATACGCAGTATTTT; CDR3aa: CASKNEADTQYF
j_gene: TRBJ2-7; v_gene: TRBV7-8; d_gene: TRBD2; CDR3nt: TGTGCCAGCAGCTTAGGGCGACTAGCGGGAGGAGGGGAGCAGTACTTC; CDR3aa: CASSLGRLAGGGEQYF
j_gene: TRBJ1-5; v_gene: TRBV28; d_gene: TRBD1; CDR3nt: TGTGCCAGCGCCTCCGGGACAGATTTCCAGCCCCAGCATTTT; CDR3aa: CASASGTDFQPQHF
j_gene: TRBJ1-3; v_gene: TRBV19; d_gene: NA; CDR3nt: TGTGCCAGTAGTATTGTCAGAGGAAACACCATATATTTT; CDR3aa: CASSIVRGNTIYF
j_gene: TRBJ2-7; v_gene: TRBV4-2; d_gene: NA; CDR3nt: TGTGCCAGCAGCGGCCCGACAGGCCAGTACGAGCAGTACTTC; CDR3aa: CASSGPTGQYEQYF
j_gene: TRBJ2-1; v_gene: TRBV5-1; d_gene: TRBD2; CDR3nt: TGCGCCAGCAGCTCGGGGACTAGCGGGCCTAACTCCTACAATGAGCAGTTCTTC; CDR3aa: CASSSGTSGPNSYNEQFF
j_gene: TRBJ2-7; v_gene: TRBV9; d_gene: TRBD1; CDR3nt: TGTGCCAGCAGCGCTAATACAGGGGCCCGCTACGAGCAGTACTTC; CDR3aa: CASSANTGARYEQYF
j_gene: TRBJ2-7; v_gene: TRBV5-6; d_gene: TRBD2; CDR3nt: TGTGCCAGCAGCTTTAATAGCGGGAAAGGAGACGAGCAGTACTTC; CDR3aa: CASSFNSGKGDEQYF
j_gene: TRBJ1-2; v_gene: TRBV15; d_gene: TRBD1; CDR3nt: TGTGCCACCAGCCTGGACAGGGGGGATGCCTACACCTTC; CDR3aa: CATSLDRGDAYTF
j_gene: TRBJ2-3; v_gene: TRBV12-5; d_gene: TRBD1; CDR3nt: TGTGCTAGTGGTTTGGGACAGGGAAAAGATACGCAGTATTTT; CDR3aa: CASGLGQGKDTQYF
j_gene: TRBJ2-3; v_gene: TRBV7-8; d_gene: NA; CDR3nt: TGTGCCAGCAGACCTCTGGGGCGGGATGGAGATACGCAGTATTTT; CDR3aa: CASRPLGRDGDTQYF
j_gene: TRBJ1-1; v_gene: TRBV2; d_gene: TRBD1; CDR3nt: TGTGCCAGCAGTGCTGGGACAGGCGGTATCACTGAAGCTTTCTTT; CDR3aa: CASSAGTGGITEAFF
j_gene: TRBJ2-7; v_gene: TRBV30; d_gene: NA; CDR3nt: TGTGCCTGGAGTTTGGGAGCCCTCTCCTACGAGCAGTACTTC; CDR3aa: CAWSLGALSYEQYF
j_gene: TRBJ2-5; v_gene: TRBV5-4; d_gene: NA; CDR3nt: TGTGCCAGCAGCTCGCCGGACTCGTTCCAAGAGACCCAGTACTTC; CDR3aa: CASSSPDSFQETQYF
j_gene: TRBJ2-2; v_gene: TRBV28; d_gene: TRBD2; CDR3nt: TGTGCCGGGGGGGGCACCGGGGAGCTGTTTTTT; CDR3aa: CAGGGTGELFF
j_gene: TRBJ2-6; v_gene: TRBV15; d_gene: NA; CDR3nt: TGTGCCACCAGCAGAGGGTGGGGGGGCCTTCCCTCTGGGGCCAACGTCCTGACTTTC; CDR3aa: CATSRGWGGLPSGANVLTF